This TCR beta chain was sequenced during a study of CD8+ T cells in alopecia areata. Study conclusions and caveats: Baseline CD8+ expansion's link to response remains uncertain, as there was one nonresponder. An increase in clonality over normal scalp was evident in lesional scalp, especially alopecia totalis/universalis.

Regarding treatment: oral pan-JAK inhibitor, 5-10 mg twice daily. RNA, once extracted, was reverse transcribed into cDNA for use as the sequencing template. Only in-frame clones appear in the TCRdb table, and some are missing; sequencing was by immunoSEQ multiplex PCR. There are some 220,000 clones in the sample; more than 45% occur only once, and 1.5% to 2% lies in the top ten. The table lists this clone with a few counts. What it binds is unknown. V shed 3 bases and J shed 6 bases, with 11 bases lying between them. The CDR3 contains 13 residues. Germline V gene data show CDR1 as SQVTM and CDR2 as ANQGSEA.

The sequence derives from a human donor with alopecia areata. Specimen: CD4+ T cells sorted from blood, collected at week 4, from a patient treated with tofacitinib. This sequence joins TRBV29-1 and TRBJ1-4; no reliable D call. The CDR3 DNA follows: TGCAGCGTTGATGTGGCAGTTGATGAAAAACTGTTTTTT. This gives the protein CSVDVAVDEKLFF. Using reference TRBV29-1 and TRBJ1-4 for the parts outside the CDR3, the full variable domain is SAVISQKPSRDICQRGTSLTIQCQVDSQVTMMFWYRQQPGQSLTLIATANQGSEATYESGFVIDKFPISRPNLTFSTLTVSNMSPEDSSIYLCSVDVAVDEKLFFGSGTQLSVL.